This record covers a single T cell receptor beta chain. Original processing methods: Nucleated cell number was recorded as an estimate derived from reference gene primer amplification. Produced via immunoSEQ multiplex PCR; TCRdb's table is partial and in-frame only. V, J and clone size derive from that table, while D and trimming were established from the DNA sequence. This sample carries about 300,000 clones, about 91% of them seen once, and the ten largest clones take more than 6.5%. This CDR3 comprises 17 residues. With 5 bases clipped from V and 0 bases from J, the junction kept 8 bases outside the gene matches. Looked up from germline, CDR1 is SGHRS and CDR2 is YFSETQ. These data originate in a study of blood T cell repertoires in COVID-19. About the study: Samples representing acute and convalescent COVID-19 were sourced from the United States, Italy and Spain. Nucleic acid was either cDNA or gDNA, and it came from T cells, B-cell-depleted T cells, or PBMCs.

This chain joins TRBV5-1 and TRBJ1-6; 7 bases are shared with TRBD1. Input material: peripheral blood. This TCR derives from a woman aged 25 to 39 who had recovered from COVID-19. The CDR3 reads CASSTGQASSYNSPLHF. DNA for the CDR3: TGCGCCAGCAGTACTGGACAGGCGAGCTCCTATAATTCACCCCTCCACTTT. Drawing the rest from reference TRBV5-1 and TRBJ1-6, the complete variable domain is KAGVTQTPRYLIKTRGQQVTLSCSPISGHRSVSWYQQTPGQGLQFLFEYFSETQRNKGNFPGRFSGRQFSNSRSEMNVSTLELGDSALYLCASSTGQASSYNSPLHFGNGTRLTVT.